Reported below is one TCR beta chain. Method: immunoSEQ multiplex PCR; TCRdb's copy keeps in-frame clones and lacks some. This repertoire shows over 12,000 clones, about 73% found once; its top ten account for 12% to 15%. Trimming cost V 7 bases and J 6 bases, with 14 bases left between them. This CDR3 has 13 residues. Germline V gene data show CDR1 as LNHDA and CDR2 as SQIVND (reference sequence). This specimen belongs to a study of immune characteristics of hereditary and idiopathic chronic pancreatitis. Patients having total pancreatectomy with islet autotransplantation provided the chronic pancreatitis pancreas tissue.

The chain has TRBV19 and TRBJ2-3; D may be TRBD1 (6 bases). The sample taken for sequencing was pancreas tissue with hereditary chronic pancreatitis. This clonotype originated in a human donor with chronic pancreatitis. The CDR3 here is CASMTQGSDTQYF. The DNA for the CDR3 is TGTGCCAGTATGACACAGGGATCGGATACGCAGTATTTT. The full variable domain, completed using reference TRBV19 and TRBJ2-3, is DGGITQSPKYLFRKEGQNVTLSCEQNLNHDAMYWYRQDPGQGLRLIYYSQIVNDFQKGDIAEGYSVSREKKESFPLTVTSAQKNPTAFYLCASMTQGSDTQYFGPGTRLTVL.